A selection of T cell receptor beta chains follows, all from one sample in a study of OX40 agonist ivuxolimab in advanced cancers. Assay used: immunoSEQ multiplex PCR; TCRdb lists only in-frame clones, some missing. The data show 90,000 or so clones, nearly 90% seen once. Specimen: CD4+ or CD8+ T cells sorted from blood, collected in a trial of the OX40 agonist ivuxolimab. The receptors were gathered from an adult with an advanced solid tumor such as melanoma, head and neck, liver or kidney cancer. CDR3s include the opening cysteine and the closing phenylalanine or tryptophan. A D gene is named only where the DNA matches it firmly. A clone size is listed for some rows: how often the clone was seen (once, few, many), or a class if it is expanded.

>NA|NA|TRBV25-1|TRBJ2-6
TGTGCCAGCAGTGAATATGGGGACTCTGGGGCCAACGTCCTGACTTTC
CASSEYGDSGANVLTF
>NA|NA|TRBV7-2|TRBJ1-2
TGTGCCAGCAGCTTATTATCGCGGCAGATGGAATATGGCTACACCTTC
CASSLLSRQMEYGYTF
>few|NA|TRBV7-9|TRBJ2-7
TGTGCCAGCAGTCGAACCGGCAGGGGTCAGTACTTC
CASSRTGRGQYF
>NA|NA|TRBV29-1|TRBJ1-2
TGCAGCGTTGAAAAGGGGAGAAGCTACACCTTC
CSVEKGRSYTF
>NA|NA|TRBV6-5|TRBJ2-7
TGTGCCAGCAGCCGGGACGTGACCTACGAGCAGTACTTC
CASSRDVTYEQYF
>NA|NA|TRBV4-2|TRBJ1-1
TGTGCCAGCAGCCAAGAAGTACGGAGGGCAGACACTGAAGCTTTCTTT
CASSQEVRRADTEAFF
>NA|NA|TRBV28|TRBJ1-5
TGTGCCAGCAGCAAAAGCGGGGGTTTCAGCAATCAGCCCCAGCATTTT
CASSKSGGFSNQPQHF
>NA|TRBD2|TRBV10-3|TRBJ2-1
TGTGCCATCAGTGCCCTAGCGGGAGATGCGTATGAGCAGTTCTTC
CAISALAGDAYEQFF
>NA|NA|TRBV7-8|TRBJ1-6
TGTGCCAGCAGACTGGGCACAGGAAATTCACCCCTCCACTTT
CASRLGTGNSPLHF
>NA|NA|TRBV7-2|TRBJ2-7
TGTGCCAGCAGCTCCCAAATACGGGGGTTCTCCTACGAGCAGTACTTC
CASSSQIRGFSYEQYF
>NA|TRBD1|TRBV19|TRBJ1-2
TGTGCCAGTAGTATAGACCCGACAGGGACGAGTGGCTACACCTTC
CASSIDPTGTSGYTF
>NA|NA|TRBV27|TRBJ1-2
TGTGCCAGCAGTTTCGGGGGTGACTATGGCTACACCTTC
CASSFGGDYGYTF
>NA|NA|TRBV19|TRBJ1-2
TGTGCCAGTAAACCAGGGGAAAACTATGGCTACACCTTC
CASKPGENYGYTF
>NA|NA|TRBV30|TRBJ2-2
TGTGCCTGGAGTGTATACTCTTACGAGTCCGGGGAGCTGTTTTTT
CAWSVYSYESGELFF
>NA|TRBD1|TRBV18|TRBJ2-2
TGTGCCAGCTCACCACCGCAGGGGGCCGTGACCGGGGAGCTGTTTTTT
CASSPPQGAVTGELFF
>NA|NA|TRBV18|TRBJ1-6
TGTGCCAGCTCACCACAGGACCCTTATAATTCACCCCTCCACTTT
CASSPQDPYNSPLHF
>NA|NA|TRBV27|TRBJ1-1
TGTGCCAGCAGTTTAAGTTGGCAGTATGAAGCTTTCTTT
CASSLSWQYEAFF
>NA|TRBD1|TRBV5-1|TRBJ2-1
TGCGCCAGCAGCGTTACCGGGACAGGGGTGGGAGAGCAGTTCTTC
CASSVTGTGVGEQFF
>NA|TRBD1|TRBV18|TRBJ1-2
TGTGCCAGCTCACAAGGGACAGGGGTAATCTATGGCTACACCTTC
CASSQGTGVIYGYTF
>NA|TRBD2|TRBV6-1|TRBJ2-1
TGTGCCAGCAGCGAAGCCGGACTAGCGGATTCTTTAGGGGAGCAGTTCTTC
CASSEAGLADSLGEQFF
>NA|NA|TRBV19|TRBJ2-7
TGTGCCAGTAGTATCACGGTGGGGTCCTACGAGCAGTACTTC
CASSITVGSYEQYF
>NA|TRBD1|TRBV6-1|TRBJ1-1
TGTGCCAGCAGTGAAAATCACAGGGGAGACAACACTGAAGCTTTCTTT
CASSENHRGDNTEAFF
>NA|TRBD1|TRBV27|TRBJ1-2
TGTGCCAGCAGTCGGACAGGGGGACTTAGTGGCTACACCTTC
CASSRTGGLSGYTF
>NA|NA|TRBV10-3|TRBJ2-5
TGTGCCATCAGTGATTCCGGCGGTGGGAGGGAGACCCAGTACTTC
CAISDSGGGRETQYF
>NA|NA|TRBV4-1|TRBJ1-1
TGCGCCAGCAGCCCTCAGGGGCGTACTGAAGCTTTCTTT
CASSPQGRTEAFF
>NA|TRBD2|TRBV25-1|TRBJ2-3
TGTGCCAGCAGTGGTAGCGGGGGTGGTCCCGGAGATACGCAGTATTTT
CASSGSGGGPGDTQYF
>NA|NA|TRBV7-2|TRBJ2-7
TGTGCCAGCAGCCCCGGTCTGGGCTACGAGCAGTACTTC
CASSPGLGYEQYF
>NA|TRBD1|TRBV25-1|TRBJ2-5
TGTGCCAGCAGTGAGCCTACAGGGGGTGGGGAGACCCAGTACTTC
CASSEPTGGGETQYF
>NA|NA|TRBV18|TRBJ2-3
TGTGCCAGCTCACCACCCAGATCTAGCACAGATACGCAGTATTTT
CASSPPRSSTDTQYF